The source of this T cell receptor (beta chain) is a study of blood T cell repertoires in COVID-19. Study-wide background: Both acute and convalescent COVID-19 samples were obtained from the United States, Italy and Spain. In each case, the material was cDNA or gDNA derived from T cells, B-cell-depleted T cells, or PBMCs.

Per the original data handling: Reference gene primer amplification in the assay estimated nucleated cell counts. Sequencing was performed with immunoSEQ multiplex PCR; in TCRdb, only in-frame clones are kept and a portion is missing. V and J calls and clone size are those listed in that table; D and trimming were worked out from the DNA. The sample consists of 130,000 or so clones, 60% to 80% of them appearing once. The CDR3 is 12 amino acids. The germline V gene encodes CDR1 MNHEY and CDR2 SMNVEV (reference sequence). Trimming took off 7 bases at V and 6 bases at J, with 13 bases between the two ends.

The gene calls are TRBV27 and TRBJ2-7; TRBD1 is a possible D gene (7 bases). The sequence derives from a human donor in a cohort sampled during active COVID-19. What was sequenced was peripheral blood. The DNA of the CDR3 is TGTGCCAGCACTGAGCAGGGGGGCGAGCAGTACTTC. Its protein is CASTEQGGEQYF.